This record covers a single T cell receptor beta chain. Germline CDR1 WNHNN, CDR2 SYGVQD (reference sequence). Trimming at V came to 4 bases and at J to 10 bases, leaving 6 bases not matched to a gene. This CDR3 comprises 13 residues. This sample stems from a study of blood T cell repertoires in COVID-19. On the study more broadly: There were acute and convalescent COVID-19 samples, and they came from the United States, Italy and Spain. PBMCs, B-cell-depleted T cells, or T cells provided the cDNA or gDNA that made up the material.

Per the original data handling: For nucleated cells, counts were estimated from reference gene primer amplification. Repertoires were generated with immunoSEQ multiplex PCR, while TCRdb's copy carries only in-frame clones and drops some. That table supplies the V and J calls and clone size; D and trimming were determined from the DNA. The sample includes about 290,000 clones, approximately 89% of them seen just once. The Seattle patients, enrolled during active infection, were followed longitudinally. Specimen: peripheral blood. The chain recombines TRBV10-1 with TRBJ1-4, with 7 nucleotides matching TRBD1. This TCR derives from a woman aged 30 to 39 with COVID-19, enrolled during active disease. The CDR3 here is CASSARQGGKLFF. In DNA, the CDR3 is TGCGCCAGCAGTGCCCGACAGGGCGGAAAACTGTTTTTT.